Each of the 3 T cell receptor beta chains below was sequenced from the same sample in a study of cytomegalovirus exposure and HLA in healthy donors. Researchers ran the PCR with 60 Vbeta and 13 Jbeta primers. Produced via immunoSEQ multiplex PCR; TCRdb's table is partial and in-frame only. The repertoire holds tens of thousands of clones, with 78% as singletons. Sequenced input: PBMCs. These receptors came from a man between 40 and 49 years old in good health and CMV-seronegative.

The rearrangement joins TRBV7-9 to TRBJ2-2; weak D call: TRBD1 (6 bases). V was shortened by 5 bases and J by 3 bases, with 19 bases between the two germline ends. This CDR3 spans 17 amino acids. The germline gives CDR1 SEHNR, CDR2 FQNEAQ (reference sequence). The CDR3 sequence: CASSRTLDSRYTGELFF. In nucleotides, the CDR3 is TGTGCCAGCAGCCGTACCCTGGACAGCAGGTACACCGGGGAGCTGTTTTTT.

This clone was counted only a few times. The rearrangement uses TRBV10-3 and TRBJ2-7, with 7 bases matching TRBD1. The CDR3 runs to 13 residues. Germline values: CDR1 ENHRY, CDR2 SYGVKD. Trimming removed 10 bases from V and 2 bases from J; junction bases left unmatched: 8. The CDR3 is CATSTGHAYEQYF. The CDR3 nucleotides are TGTGCCACGTCGACAGGGCATGCCTACGAGCAGTACTTC.

The chain links TRBV13 to TRBJ1-3; D gene ambiguous. The length of the CDR3 is 17 residues. Trimming removed 2 bases from V and 0 bases from J, with 14 bases in between. Germline values: CDR1 PRHDT, CDR2 FYEKMQ (reference sequence). DNA for the CDR3: TGTGCCAGCAGCTTAAGTTCGGGGATGAGCTCTGGAAACACCATATATTTT. Protein sequence: CASSLSSGMSSGNTIYF. The full variable domain, in which reference TRBV13 and TRBJ1-3 provide the parts outside the CDR3, is AAGVIQSPRHLIKEKRETATLKCYPIPRHDTVYWYQQGPGQDPQFLISFYEKMQSDKGSIPDRFSAQQFSDYHSELNMSSLELGDSALYFCASSLSSGMSSGNTIYFGEGSWLTVV.